Presented here are 3 T cell receptor beta chains from one specimen sequenced in a study of T-cell reconstitution after alpha-beta-depleted transplantation in children. Unique molecular identifiers were incorporated into the prepared TCRbeta library. TCRdb redid the calling of the PCR reads with MiXCR, one entry per CDR3 protein. The sample shows about 540,000 distinct CDR3 sequences, about 18% of them seen only once. The source was PBMCs from the stem cell graft donor, collected from the stem cell graft. All receptors derive from a human donor who donated a stem cell graft to a child with acute lymphoblastic leukemia.

This chain uses TRBV6-5 with TRBJ2-7, with TRBD1 identical over 9 bases. V lost 2 bases to trimming and J lost 6 bases; unmatched junction nucleotides: 2. This CDR3 has 13 amino acids. Germline assignment: CDR1 MNHEY and CDR2 SVGAGI. CDR3 in amino acids: CASSYRDRAEQYF. As DNA, the CDR3 is TGTGCCAGCAGTTACCGGGACAGGGCCGAGCAGTACTTC.

This clonotype showed up just a few times. The chain carries TRBV27 and TRBJ2-5; possible D gene TRBD2, 5 bases. From germline, CDR1 is MNHEY and CDR2 SMNVEV (reference sequence). The CDR3 has 12 amino acids. CDR3 residues: CATRGPKETQYF. CDR3 nucleotides: TGTGCTACTCGGGGTCCAAAAGAGACCCAGTACTTC.

This clonotype was observed a handful of times. The chain is built from TRBV7-2 and TRBJ2-3; 14 bases match TRBD2. CDR3 length: 16 residues. Germline assignment: CDR1 SGHTA and CDR2 FQGNSA. Trimming cost V 4 bases and J 4 bases; bases outside gene matches: 4. The DNA for the CDR3 is TGTGCCAGCAGCTCTGGACTAGCGGGAGGCGCAGATACGCAGTATTTT. Its protein product is CASSSGLAGGADTQYF.